This entry lists 12 T cell receptor beta chains sequenced from one sample in a study of T cell responses to AZD1222 COVID-19 vaccine. Sequenced by immunoSEQ multiplex PCR; TCRdb stores in-frame clones only, minus some. Of tens of thousands of clones listed, 80% to 90% were seen once; the top ten hold more than 15%. The sequencing here drew on peripheral blood, taken 28 days after the second AZD1222 dose. These receptors came from an adult who received the AZD1222 COVID-19 vaccine.

The rearrangement uses TRBV12-5 and TRBJ2-1; the D gene is possibly TRBD2 (6 bases). This CDR3 spans 17 amino acids. Germline assignment: CDR1 LGHNT and CDR2 FRNRAP. Deletions cut 0 bases from V and 0 bases from J, with 12 bases between. The DNA for the CDR3 is TGTGCTAGTGGTTTGGTACTGGCGGGGAGCTCCTACAATGAGCAGTTCTTC. Protein sequence: CASGLVLAGSSYNEQFF.

The chain has TRBV9 and TRBJ2-7, with TRBD1 matching over 8 bases. This CDR3 spans 12 amino acids. CDR1 SGDLS and CDR2 YYNGEE come from the germline V gene. Trimming cost V 3 bases and J 6 bases; bases outside gene matches: 2. CDR3 DNA: TGTGCCAGCAGCGCCGACAGGGGCGAGCAGTACTTC. Amino acid sequence: CASSADRGEQYF.

Of note for this clone: In the same sample, other DNA sequences code for this CDR3. The V and J genes are TRBV5-4 and TRBJ2-2, with D uncertain. The CDR3 has 14 residues. Germline values: CDR1 SGHNT, CDR2 YYREEE (reference sequence). The V end was cut by 2 bases, the J end by 0 bases, with 5 bases between. DNA for the CDR3: TGTGCCAGCAGCTTTGGCGCGAACACCGGGGAGCTGTTTTTT. This sequence encodes CASSFGANTGELFF.

The V gene is TRBV6-5, the J gene TRBJ1-5, with D maybe TRBD1 (5 bases). This CDR3 comprises 11 residues. V was clipped by 4 bases and J by 9 bases, with 7 bases between them. The germline gives CDR1 MNHEY, CDR2 SVGAGI. This CDR3 reads CASSSGGPQHF. In nucleotides, the CDR3 is TGTGCCAGCAGTTCTGGGGGGCCCCAGCATTTT.

J is TRBJ2-5 and V is TRBV7-3; possibly TRBD1 or TRBD2 for D (6 bases each). The germline V gene encodes CDR1 SGHTA and CDR2 FQGTGA. There are 15 residues in the CDR3. Trimming cost V 2 bases and J 3 bases, with 13 bases left between them. The CDR3 DNA reads TGTGCCAGCAGCTTAGGTCCGAGGGGGGAAGAGACCCAGTACTTC. It is translated as CASSLGPRGEETQYF.

The CDR3 spells CAGTGQVGFGELFF. The DNA for the CDR3 is TGTGCCGGAACCGGACAGGTGGGATTCGGGGAGCTGTTTTTT. The chain carries TRBV6-5 and TRBJ2-2, with 7 bases aligning to TRBD1. The CDR3 runs 14 residues. Germline CDR1 is MNHEY and CDR2 is SVGAGI. With 11 bases clipped from V and 7 bases from J, the junction kept 13 bases outside the gene matches.

The chain joins TRBV28 to TRBJ1-1; TRBD1 is a possible D gene (5 bases). This CDR3 is built from 11 residues. Germline CDR1 and CDR2: MDHEN and SYDVKM. DNA for the CDR3: TGTGCAGTGGGGGAGAACACTGAAGCTTTCTTT. Protein sequence: CAVGENTEAFF.

This rearrangement joins TRBV7-2 to TRBJ2-1; 10 nucleotides match TRBD1. V trimming: 5 bases; J trimming: 7 bases; junction bases outside the gene matches: 11. The CDR3 has 16 amino acids. CDR1 is SGHTA, CDR2 FQGNSA, per germline. CDR3 protein: CASSGGGQGRLNEQFF. The CDR3 DNA reads TGTGCCAGCAGCGGGGGGGGACAGGGGCGTTTAAATGAGCAGTTCTTC.

In this sample, this clone turned up a few times. The chain employs TRBV6-6 and TRBJ1-6; D perhaps matches TRBD1 (6 bases). Trimming stripped 2 bases from V and 10 bases from J, with 12 bases between. The CDR3 has 14 amino acids. CDR1 and CDR2 from the germline V gene are MNHNY and SVGAGI (reference sequence). CDR3 in DNA: TGTGCCAGCAGTTACAGTACAGGGCGATCACCCCTCCACTTT. Translating gives CASSYSTGRSPLHF.

The V and J genes are TRBV2 and TRBJ1-2; the D is unclear. The V end lost 4 bases, the J end lost 5 bases, and 17 bases lay between the germline ends. Germline-derived CDR1 and CDR2 are SNHLY and FYNNEI. This CDR3 comprises 15 residues. CDR3 loop: CASSVPGPPLYGYTF. Written as DNA, the CDR3 is TGTGCCAGCAGTGTCCCAGGTCCCCCTCTTTATGGCTACACCTTC.

The chain recombines TRBV7-8 with TRBJ2-5, with D unresolved. V lost 5 bases and J 5 bases, leaving 9 bases between the germline ends. The CDR3 spans 12 residues. Germline assignment: CDR1 SGHVS and CDR2 FQNEAQ. The CDR3 coding sequence is TGTGCCAGCAGCCACAAGAGGGAGACCCAGTACTTC. As protein: CASSHKRETQYF.

The chain joins TRBV23-1 to TRBJ1-5, with a tentative D call TRBD1 (5 bases). TRBV23-1 has ORF status, its function being uncertain. This CDR3 has 19 residues. V was shortened by 2 bases and J by 0 bases, with 20 bases between the two germline ends. The DNA of the CDR3 is TGCGCCAGCAGTCAAACCCGAGGGACTCTCGGGTATAGCAATCAGCCCCAGCATTTT. Translation: CASSQTRGTLGYSNQPQHF.